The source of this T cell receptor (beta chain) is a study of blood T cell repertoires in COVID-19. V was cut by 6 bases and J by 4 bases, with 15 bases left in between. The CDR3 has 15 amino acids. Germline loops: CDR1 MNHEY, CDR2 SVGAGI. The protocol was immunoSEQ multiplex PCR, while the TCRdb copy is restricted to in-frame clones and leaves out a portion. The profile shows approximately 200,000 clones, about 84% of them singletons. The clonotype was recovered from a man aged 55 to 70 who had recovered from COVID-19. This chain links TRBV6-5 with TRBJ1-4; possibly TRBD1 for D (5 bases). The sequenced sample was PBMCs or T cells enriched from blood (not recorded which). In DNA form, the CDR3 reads TGTGCCAGCAGCAACGGGGGAGGAGGTAATGAAAAACTGTTTTTT. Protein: CASSNGGGGNEKLFF.